What follows is one TCR beta chain and its context. The CDR3 is made up of 17 amino acids. Between the trimmed V and J ends, which lost 2 bases and 1 base, there was a span of 19 bases. CDR1 is GTSNPN, CDR2 SVGIG, per germline (reference sequence). The data were taken from a study of shared T cell receptors in the human thymus. Sequencing was performed with immunoSEQ multiplex PCR; in TCRdb, only in-frame clones are kept and a portion is missing. Of over 450,000 clones listed, approximately 78% are singletons. The same specimen was also included in a second study, on human thymus T cells. That work contributes: Healthy Finnish infants having corrective surgery for congenital heart defects served as donors. During corrective heart surgery, resections were taken, and the thymus tissue came from them. What appeared biased in thymic and blood repertoires was the usage of V and J genes.

The clonotype comes from a boy in the first two years of life with a congenital heart defect. The material sequenced was thymocytes. This chain uses TRBV30 with TRBJ2-3, with D possibly TRBD1 on 6 matching bases. CDR3 nucleotides: TGTGCCTGGAGTTCCCCCTGGGGGCGGTCCGGCACAGATACGCAGTATTTT. Protein: CAWSSPWGRSGTDTQYF.